The 14 T cell receptor beta chains presented below share a single source sample, sequenced in a study of CD8+ T cells in alopecia areata. The treatment denotes: oral pan-JAK inhibitor, 5-10 mg twice daily. Sequencing used cDNA as its template, made by extracting RNA and reverse transcribing it. Sequenced by immunoSEQ multiplex PCR; TCRdb stores in-frame clones only, minus some. The sample consists of roughly 190,000 clones, 50% to 60% of them appearing once. The sequences come from CD4+ T cells sorted from blood, collected at week 4, from a patient treated with tofacitinib. These receptors all come from a human donor with alopecia areata.

The rearrangement uses TRBV28 and TRBJ2-5; no clear D. The V end lost 3 bases, the J end lost 3 bases, and 5 bases lay between the germline ends. Germline V gene lookup returns CDR1 MDHEN and CDR2 SYDVKM. The CDR3 extends over 12 amino acids. The CDR3 region has the DNA TGTGCCAGCAGTTTTGGGGAAGAGACCCAGTACTTC. Translated, it gives CASSFGEETQYF.

The rearrangement joins TRBV29-1 to TRBJ2-7; TRBD1 matches at 7 bases. The CDR3 is 12 amino acids. The germline V gene encodes CDR1 SQVTM and CDR2 ANQGSEA. The J segment lost 7 bases and the V segment lost 7 bases, leaving 10 bases of the junction unmatched. DNA for the CDR3: TGCAGCGCCCTGAAGGGGGCGGAAGAGCAGTACTTC. It yields the protein CSALKGAEEQYF.

V gene TRBV30 combines with J gene TRBJ1-5; 7 bases are a match to TRBD1. The CDR3 runs to 17 residues. Germline V gene data show CDR1 as GTSNPN and CDR2 as SVGIG (reference sequence). After removal of 2 bases from V and 4 bases from J, the junction contained 14 bases not matched to a gene. CDR3 sequence: CAWSPTRQGVRNQPQHF. CDR3 bases: TGTGCCTGGAGTCCTACGCGACAGGGTGTAAGGAATCAGCCCCAGCATTTT.

As DNA, the CDR3 is TGTGCCAGCAGCTTTCGAAGGAGCGGCGGTTCCTACGAGCAGTACTTC. It encodes CASSFRRSGGSYEQYF. The V call is TRBV5-6, the J call TRBJ2-7; tentatively, D is TRBD2 (5 bases). The CDR3 sequence is 16 residues long. V was trimmed by 2 bases and J by 1 base, leaving 16 bases between them. The germline V gene encodes CDR1 SGHDT and CDR2 YYEEEE.

This clone was counted a few times. The chain uses TRBV29-1 and TRBJ2-3, with a weak D call TRBD1 (6 bases). CDR1 and CDR2 from the germline V gene are SQVTM and ANQGSEA. CDR3 size: 15 residues. V was pared by 4 bases and J by 0 bases, with 14 bases between. The DNA for the CDR3 is TGCAGCGTTGTGGGTGGACAGCCTAGCACAGATACGCAGTATTTT. This translates into CSVVGGQPSTDTQYF.

The gene calls are TRBV9 and TRBJ2-1; TRBD2 is a possible D gene (5 bases). The CDR3 extends over 12 amino acids. Per germline, CDR1 SGDLS and CDR2 YYNGEE. Trimming shortened V by 0 bases and J by 8 bases, and 6 bases separated the two germline ends. The CDR3 nucleotides read TGTGCCAGCAGCGTAGACGGGGATGAGCAGTTCTTC. It yields the protein CASSVDGDEQFF.

This clone was detected only once. The CDR3: CAWALERGETQYF. Written as DNA, the CDR3 is TGTGCCTGGGCTTTGGAACGGGGGGAGACCCAGTACTTC. V usage is TRBV30 and J usage is TRBJ2-5; D is possibly TRBD2 (6 bases). The V gene lost 5 bases and the J gene lost 5 bases, with 15 bases spanning the gap. Germline CDR1 is GTSNPN and CDR2 is SVGIG (reference sequence). CDR3 size: 13 residues.

The chain uses TRBV29-1 and TRBJ1-2, with 10 bases fitting TRBD1. Per germline, CDR1 SQVTM and CDR2 ANQGSEA. The CDR3 consists of 14 residues. Losses at the gene ends were 7 bases for V and 6 bases for J; bases not matched to a gene: 11. For the CDR3, the DNA is TGCAGCGCCAGGGACAGGGGTGGGAACGATGGCTACACCTTC. Protein: CSARDRGGNDGYTF.

This chain connects TRBV25-1 to TRBJ2-7, with D tentatively TRBD1 (5 bases). CDR1 is MGHDK and CDR2 is SYGVNS in the germline V gene. The ends were cut back, 5 bases at V and 1 base at J, with 12 bases in the middle. CDR3 length: 14 residues. The CDR3 protein is CASSPTGGSYEQYF. In DNA, the CDR3 is TGTGCCAGCAGTCCTACAGGTGGATCCTACGAGCAGTACTTC.

The CDR3 nucleotides are TGTGCCAGCAGCGCGGCGGGGACCCAGTACTTC. It yields the protein CASSAAGTQYF. This chain joins TRBV9 and TRBJ2-5, with a possible D match to TRBD2 (5 bases). Trimming cost V 3 bases and J 7 bases, with 7 bases left between them. The germline gives CDR1 SGDLS, CDR2 YYNGEE. The CDR3 runs to 11 residues.

This clone came up once. This specimen includes other DNA sequences encoding the same CDR3. The V gene is TRBV29-1, the J gene TRBJ1-2; 7 positions match TRBD1. In germline, CDR1 is SQVTM, CDR2 ANQGSEA. Germline trimming cut 5 bases from V and 3 bases from J; bases unmatched to any gene: 0. This CDR3 is built from 11 residues. Here the CDR3 reads CSVTGDYGYTF. The CDR3 coding sequence is TGCAGCGTTACAGGGGACTATGGCTACACCTTC.

The chain is built from TRBV9 and TRBJ2-5; possible D gene TRBD1, 6 bases. CDR1 is SGDLS, CDR2 YYNGEE, per germline. Trimming left V 4 bases short and J 4 bases short, with 14 bases between. CDR3 length equals 14 residues. CDR3 in amino acids: CASSLRGQLETQYF. The CDR3 coding sequence is TGTGCCAGCAGCCTCAGAGGACAGCTAGAGACCCAGTACTTC.

The V gene is TRBV11-2, the J gene TRBJ2-5; D unresolved. The CDR3 runs 14 residues. V lost 1 base and J lost 7, with 13 bases in between. The germline gives CDR1 SGHAT, CDR2 FQNNGV. The CDR3 reads CASSLVGDEGTQYF. The CDR3 coding sequence is TGTGCCAGCAGCTTAGTTGGCGACGAAGGGACCCAGTACTTC.

A few counts support this clone. CDR3 region: CASSSGFGTDTQYF. The CDR3 nucleotides read TGCGCCAGCAGCTCTGGCTTCGGCACAGATACGCAGTATTTT. The chain recombines TRBV5-1 with TRBJ2-3; D is undetermined. CDR1 and CDR2 (germline): SGHRS, YFSETQ. There are 14 residues in the CDR3. Trimming took off 3 bases at V and 1 base at J, with 9 bases between the two ends.